These T cell receptor beta chains were read from a single sample in a study of T cells in Graves' hyperthyroidism and ophthalmopathy. TCRdb used MiXCR to reprocess the multiplex PCR reads, holding one entry per CDR3 protein. The sample has about 380,000 distinct CDR3 sequences; approximately 13% are singletons. The specimen sequenced was blood. Every receptor here comes from a man aged 30-40 years with Graves' hyperthyroidism that later progressed to Graves' ophthalmopathy. CDR3s include the opening cysteine and the closing phenylalanine or tryptophan. The D gene is left open where the match is weak. A row's size may be missing; if present it is once, few, many or a size class.

D gene,clone size,J gene,V gene,CDR3 DNA,CDR3 protein
-,-,TRBJ1-3,TRBV3-1,TGTGCCAGCAGCGGGGCAGGCTCTGGAAACACCATATATTTT,CASSGAGSGNTIYF
-,many,TRBJ2-3,TRBV9,TGTGCCAGCAGCGTAGGTGAGACGGTGAGCACAGATACGCAGTATTTT,CASSVGETVSTDTQYF
-,few,TRBJ1-5,TRBV7-9,TGTGCCAGCAGCCTACCGGACGCCAACAATCAGCCCCAGCATTTT,CASSLPDANNQPQHF
TRBD2,many,TRBJ2-3,TRBV18,TGTGCCAGCTCACCTAGGACTAGCGGGGAAAGCACAGATACGCAGTATTTT,CASSPRTSGESTDTQYF
TRBD2,-,TRBJ2-3,TRBV10-3,TGTGCCATCAGTCCGCGACTAGCGGGGGAGACTAGCACAGATACGCAGTATTTT,CAISPRLAGETSTDTQYF
-,many,TRBJ1-2,TRBV2,TGTGCCACCAAGCGGACAGAAAACTATGGCTACACCTTC,CATKRTENYGYTF
TRBD1,few,TRBJ2-7,TRBV15,TGTGCCACCAGCCGCACCTTTGGACAGGGAGGTTACGAGCAGTACTTC,CATSRTFGQGGYEQYF
-,many,TRBJ1-1,TRBV3-1,TGTGCCAGCAGCCACGGGGGGAACACTGAAGCTTTCTTT,CASSHGGNTEAFF
-,few,TRBJ2-1,TRBV29-1,TGCAGCGTTGAGGATACAGGGAGAGACAATGAGCAGTTCTTC,CSVEDTGRDNEQFF
TRBD2,-,TRBJ2-1,TRBV5-1,TGCGCCAGCAGCCGCCGGGGGATAAAGCTAGCGGGGGAGAGCTCCTACAATGAGCAGTTCTTC,CASSRRGIKLAGESSYNEQFF
TRBD2,few,TRBJ2-3,TRBV3-1,TGTGCCAGCAGCCAAGAGGTTAGCGGGGAAAACCTTATCACAGATACGCAGTATTTT,CASSQEVSGENLITDTQYF
-,many,TRBJ1-1,TRBV30,TGTGCCTGGAGTCCAGGGACGGGTAGGACTGAAGCTTTCTTT,CAWSPGTGRTEAFF
-,-,TRBJ1-3,TRBV12-3/TRBV12-4,TGTGCCAGCAGAGGACAGTACTTCTCTGGAAACACCATATATTTT,CASRGQYFSGNTIYF
-,few,TRBJ2-2,TRBV7-6,TGTGCCAGCAGCCCAGGATACGGATTTGGGGCCGGGGAGCTGTTTTTT,CASSPGYGFGAGELFF
-,many,TRBJ1-2,TRBV10-2,TGCGCCAGCAGTGGTAGGGCCGACTATGGCTACACCTTC,CASSGRADYGYTF
TRBD1,-,TRBJ2-1,TRBV7-2,TGTGCCAGCAGCTTTGACAGGGCATATGAGCAGTTCTTC,CASSFDRAYEQFF
-,many,TRBJ2-5,TRBV4-1,TGCGCCAGCAGCCACTCCTACCAAGAGACCCAGTACTTC,CASSHSYQETQYF
-,few,TRBJ2-7,TRBV7-9,TGTGCCAGCAGCTTAGGTCCGGGGGTCTACGAGCAGTACTTC,CASSLGPGVYEQYF
-,-,TRBJ2-7,TRBV13,TGTGCCAGCAGCCCGAGGCAGGGTCATGCCTACGAGCAGTACTTC,CASSPRQGHAYEQYF
TRBD2,many,TRBJ2-1,TRBV24-1,TGTGCCACCAGTGCGACTAGCGGGGTAAATCGAGGTGATGAGCAGTTCTTC,CATSATSGVNRGDEQFF
TRBD1,few,TRBJ1-2,TRBV6-1,TGTGCCAGCAGTCCGGGGACAGCCTTCTATGGCTACACCTTC,CASSPGTAFYGYTF
-,many,TRBJ1-2,TRBV20-1,TGCAGTGCTAGCCATCGTTTGAACTATGGCTACACCTTC,CSASHRLNYGYTF
TRBD1,few,TRBJ1-5,TRBV4-1,TGCGCCAGCAGCCAGCTGACAGGGAAGAGCAATCAGCCCCAGCATTTT,CASSQLTGKSNQPQHF
-,many,TRBJ2-5,TRBV7-6,TGTGCCAGCAGCTTAGTGTACGAGACCCAGTACTTC,CASSLVYETQYF
-,many,TRBJ2-7,TRBV20-1,TGCAGTGCTAGAGATTTTGGGGTATACGAGCAGTACTTC,CSARDFGVYEQYF
-,few,TRBJ2-3,TRBV3-1,TGTGCCAGCAGCCAAGTGGGTCTAATCCCGCCCACAGATACGCAGTATTTT,CASSQVGLIPPTDTQYF
-,many,TRBJ1-2,TRBV12-3/TRBV12-4,TGTGCCAGCAGTTTGTGGGGGGCCGATGGCTACACCTTC,CASSLWGADGYTF
TRBD1,few,TRBJ2-7,TRBV7-2,TGTGCCAGCAGCCAGGACAGGCGACACTACGAGCAGTACTTC,CASSQDRRHYEQYF
TRBD2,many,TRBJ2-5,TRBV6-9,TGTGCCAGCAGTTTTCTCGGGGGGAACCAAGAGACCCAGTACTTC,CASSFLGGNQETQYF
-,many,TRBJ2-7,TRBV2,TGTGCCAGCAAGGTACAGTTGATGACTTACGAGCAGTACTTC,CASKVQLMTYEQYF
-,-,TRBJ2-2,TRBV3-1,TGTGCCAGCAGCCATGTGAACACCGGGGAGCTGTTTTTT,CASSHVNTGELFF
TRBD1,many,TRBJ2-1,TRBV7-3,TGTGCCAGCAGCTCCCCAGCCACAGGACAGGGATGGTCAAATGAGCAGTTCTTC,CASSSPATGQGWSNEQFF
TRBD1,few,TRBJ1-6,TRBV6-4,TGTGCCAGCAGTAAAAACAGGGGATCCAATTCACCCCTCCACTTT,CASSKNRGSNSPLHF
-,many,TRBJ2-3,TRBV6-1,TGTGCCAGCAGTGGTTGGGGGCGGTCTTCTGCAGATACGCAGTATTTT,CASSGWGRSSADTQYF
TRBD1,few,TRBJ2-1,TRBV11-2,TGTGCCAGCAGCTTGGACAGGGGGTCCGGCAATGAGCAGTTCTTC,CASSLDRGSGNEQFF
TRBD2,-,TRBJ2-1,TRBV7-3,TGTGCCAGCAGCTTAATCGGCGGGGGGGGCCCCTACAATGAGCAGTTCTTC,CASSLIGGGGPYNEQFF
-,-,TRBJ1-2,TRBV14,TGTGCCAGCAGCCAAGGAGAGCAGGCTAGTTATGGCTACACCTTC,CASSQGEQASYGYTF
-,-,TRBJ1-6,TRBV19,TGTGCCAGTAGTTGGACCCGGGACTATAATTCACCCCTCCACTTT,CASSWTRDYNSPLHF
-,many,TRBJ1-1,TRBV12-3/TRBV12-4,TGTGCCAGCAGTTTACCCAGGGGAGTAGTAGCTTTCTTT,CASSLPRGVVAFF
-,-,TRBJ2-2,TRBV12-3/TRBV12-4,TGTGCCAGCAGGCCGGAGGGGCGCTTCAACACCGGGGAGCTGTTTTTT,CASRPEGRFNTGELFF
TRBD1,-,TRBJ1-5,TRBV20-1,TGCAGTGCTAGAGTATCGGGACAGCTGAATCAGCCCCAGCATTTT,CSARVSGQLNQPQHF
-,few,TRBJ2-7,TRBV11-2,TGTGCCAGCAGCTTGGCCGGGACATCGAACTACGAGCAGTACTTC,CASSLAGTSNYEQYF
TRBD2,many,TRBJ2-1,TRBV5-1,TGCGCCAGCTACATACTAGCGGGGGGCCCCAATGAGCAGTTCTTC,CASYILAGGPNEQFF
TRBD1,many,TRBJ2-7,TRBV27,TGTGCCAGCAGTTTAAAGGGACAGGGCTACGAGCAGTACTTC,CASSLKGQGYEQYF
TRBD1,-,TRBJ1-2,TRBV10-3,TGTGCCGTCAGTGAGGACAGGGAGGGCTACACCTTC,CAVSEDREGYTF
-,many,TRBJ2-7,TRBV7-2,TGTGCCAGCAGCTTATCGCACATACAATACGAGCAGTACTTC,CASSLSHIQYEQYF
-,many,TRBJ2-2,TRBV5-1,TGCGCCAGCAGGGCGGACGGAAACACCGGGGAGCTGTTTTTT,CASRADGNTGELFF
TRBD1,-,TRBJ2-5,TRBV4-1,TGCGCCAGCAGCCAGGGCACAGGGGTAGGAGAGACCCAGTACTTC,CASSQGTGVGETQYF
-,many,TRBJ2-7,TRBV6-2/TRBV6-3,TGTGCCAGCAGTTACGAAAGTAGGGGCAACGAGCAGTACTTC,CASSYESRGNEQYF
-,many,TRBJ2-5,TRBV5-1,TGCGCCAGCAGCTTGAGGGGCGGAACCCAAGAGACCCAGTACTTC,CASSLRGGTQETQYF